A single sample is the source of the 9 T cell receptor beta chains below, sequenced in a study of Graves' ophthalmopathy and Graves' hyperthyroidism. Amplification from RNA transcripts yielded the TCR beta CDR3 regions. RT-PCR with HTBI primers came first, then second-round multiplex PCR. TCRdb independently ran MiXCR on the multiplex PCR reads; one entry per CDR3 protein. Of just over 400,000 distinct CDR3 sequences in the sample, more than 20% were seen once. Material for sequencing was peripheral blood. The receptor source for this set is a woman in her late teens or twenties with stable Graves' hyperthyroidism.

This clonotype was picked up many times. The genes are TRBV15 and TRBJ1-1, with D uncertain. Germline assignment: CDR1 LNHNV and CDR2 YYDKDF (reference sequence). V was trimmed by 1 base and J by 0 bases, leaving 9 bases between them. This CDR3 has 15 residues. Written as DNA, the CDR3 is TGTGCCACCAGCAGAGGGAGGACTGTGAACACTGAAGCTTTCTTT. Its protein product is CATSRGRTVNTEAFF. Complete variable domain (other parts from reference TRBV15 and TRBJ1-1): DAMVIQNPRYQVTQFGKPVTLSCSQTLNHNVMYWYQQKSSQAPKLLFHYYDKDFNNEADTPDNFQSRRPNTSFCFLDIRSPGLGDTAMYLCATSRGRTVNTEAFFGQGTRLTVV.

Many counts were recorded for this clonotype. The CDR3 DNA follows: TGTGCCAGCAGTTACTCGAGACACTACGAGCAGTACTTC. As protein: CASSYSRHYEQYF. V is TRBV6-2 or TRBV6-3 and J is TRBJ2-7; D gene uncertain. Germline CDR1 reads MNHEY; CDR2 reads SVGEGT. Between the trimmed V and J ends, which lost 0 bases and 3 bases, there was a span of 6 bases. This CDR3 is built from 13 residues.

Ten or more counts support this clonotype. The chain employs TRBV5-1 and TRBJ1-6; TRBD1 matches at 10 bases. This CDR3 comprises 16 residues. Germline V CDR1 and CDR2: SGHRS, YFSETQ. With V trimmed by 4 bases and J by 7 bases, 8 bases remained unmatched. The CDR3 DNA sequence: TGCGCCAGCAGCCCCACGGGACAGGGGTGGAATTCACCCCTCCACTTT. Its translation is CASSPTGQGWNSPLHF.

This clonotype was observed at least ten times. In nucleotides, the CDR3 is TGCAGTGCTAGAGATACGGCGGGGCTGGAGACCCAGTACTTC. This translates into CSARDTAGLETQYF. The chain joins TRBV20-1 to TRBJ2-5, with D perhaps matching TRBD2 (6 bases). This CDR3 has 14 residues. CDR1 DFQATT and CDR2 SNEGSKA come from the germline V gene (reference sequence). The germline V and J ends were trimmed by 0 bases and 5 bases, with 13 bases remaining between them.

This clonotype was picked up many times. V is TRBV9 and J is TRBJ2-2; D gene unclear. Trimming took off 0 bases at V and 4 bases at J, with 7 bases between the two ends. Looked up from germline, CDR1 is SGDLS and CDR2 is YYNGEE. The CDR3 loop spans 14 amino acids. The CDR3, as DNA: TGTGCCAGCAGCGTAGAGGGTTTCACCGGGGAGCTGTTTTTT. Amino acids: CASSVEGFTGELFF.

This clonotype showed up just a few times. The junction differs from germline at one of its ends, possibly a read error. V is TRBV29-1 and J is TRBJ1-1, with D perhaps TRBD1 (6 bases). The CDR3 length is 15 residues. The germline V gene encodes CDR1 SQVTM and CDR2 ANQGSEA. The CDR3 loop is CSVEAVGGWDTEACF. The DNA of the CDR3 is TGCAGCGTTGAGGCTGTGGGAGGATGGGACACTGAAGCTTGCTTT.

At least ten counts were recorded for this clonotype. The chain links TRBV5-1 to TRBJ1-1; D unclear. V lost 1 base, J lost 4 bases, and 14 bases lay in between. The CDR3 has 15 amino acids. Germline V gives CDR1 SGHRS, CDR2 YFSETQ. The CDR3 here is CASSLMGQSFTEAFF. The CDR3 nucleotides are TGCGCCAGCAGCTTGATGGGCCAGTCATTCACTGAAGCTTTCTTT.

The sample holds many counts of this clonotype. The V call is TRBV19, the J call TRBJ2-7, with D possibly being TRBD2 (7 bases). The V and J ends lost 5 bases and 6 bases respectively, with 17 bases between them. Germline assignment: CDR1 LNHDA and CDR2 SQIVND (reference sequence). The length of the CDR3 is 14 residues. The CDR3 here is CASSPSGGLGEQYF. As DNA, the CDR3 is TGTGCCAGTAGTCCGTCGGGGGGCCTTGGCGAGCAGTACTTC.

This clonotype showed up many times. The V and J genes are TRBV11-2 and TRBJ1-1; D unclear. The CDR3 is made up of 14 amino acids. From germline, CDR1 is SGHAT and CDR2 FQNNGV. Trimming removed 2 bases at V and 5 bases at J, with 12 bases between. The CDR3 spells CASSLTRVGTEAFF. As DNA, the CDR3 is TGTGCCAGCAGCTTAACGCGCGTGGGGACTGAAGCTTTCTTT.